This T cell receptor (beta chain) originates from a study of cytomegalovirus exposure and HLA in healthy donors. Findings and limits, study-wide: The study designated some 180 TCR beta chains cytomegalovirus-associated.

Points on this clone: Antigen: not known.

Trimming pared 4 bases from V and 7 bases from J, leaving 12 bases between. The germline CDR1 and CDR2 sequences are SGHRS and YFSETQ. The CDR3 loop spans 13 amino acids. With 60 Vbeta and 13 Jbeta primers, the PCR was carried out. TCRdb keeps only in-frame clones here, not all; method: immunoSEQ multiplex PCR. The sample includes about 140,000 clones, approximately 91% of them seen just once. The chain is built from TRBV5-1 and TRBJ2-1; D is possibly TRBD2 (5 bases). The specimen sequenced was PBMCs. This TCR came from a woman between 40 and 50 years old in good health and CMV-seronegative. The CDR3 region is CASSRLLGNEQFF. CDR3 bases: TGCGCCAGCAGCCGGCTACTAGGAAATGAGCAGTTCTTC.